These 7 T cell receptor beta chains share one sample of origin, sequenced in a study of cytomegalovirus exposure and HLA in healthy donors. This PCR relied on a set of 60 Vbeta primers and 13 Jbeta primers. Assay used: immunoSEQ multiplex PCR; TCRdb lists only in-frame clones, some missing. The sample lists about 150,000 clones, roughly 78% occurring once. Sequenced: PBMCs. The receptors come from a woman aged 45-60 years in good health and CMV-seropositive.

The chain joins TRBV5-4 to TRBJ1-2; TRBD1 might be the D (6 bases). CDR1 is SGHNT and CDR2 is YYREEE in the germline V gene (reference sequence). This CDR3 has 15 residues. V was clipped by 1 base and J by 0 bases, with 10 bases between them. CDR3 coding DNA: TGTGCCAGCAGCTTGAGGGGACATTCTAACTATGGCTACACCTTC. Protein: CASSLRGHSNYGYTF.

This clone was counted a single time. J is TRBJ1-5 and V is TRBV5-6; 12 nucleotides line up with TRBD1. V was pared by 3 bases and J by 6 bases, with 4 bases of the junction left unmatched. The CDR3 has 15 amino acids. CDR1 and CDR2 from the germline V gene are SGHDT and YYEEEE. As DNA, the CDR3 is TGTGCCAGCAGCTCCGGGACAGGGGGCTCTCAGCCCCAGCATTTT. It codes for CASSSGTGGSQPQHF.

V gene TRBV27 combines with J gene TRBJ1-2, with 7 bases that match TRBD1. The germline V gene has CDR1 MNHEY and CDR2 SMNVEV (reference sequence). CDR3 length: 14 amino acids. J lost 7 bases, V lost 2 bases, and 7 bases had no gene match. CDR3 in amino acids: CASSLRGGLSGYTF. The CDR3 nucleotides read TGTGCCAGCAGTTTAAGAGGGGGCCTCTCTGGCTACACCTTC.

V usage is TRBV5-1 and J usage is TRBJ2-7, with a tentative D call TRBD2 (6 bases). With 1 base removed from V and 6 bases from J, the gap between germline ends came to 8 bases. The CDR3 is made up of 12 amino acids. Germline loops: CDR1 SGHRS, CDR2 YFSETQ. Here the CDR3 reads CASSLPGVEQYF. The CDR3 DNA sequence: TGCGCCAGCAGCTTGCCGGGGGTCGAGCAGTACTTC.

V gene TRBV30 combines with J gene TRBJ1-6; tentatively, D is TRBD1 (6 bases). The V and J ends lost 3 bases and 4 bases respectively, with 10 bases between them. Germline loops: CDR1 GTSNPN, CDR2 SVGIG (reference sequence). This CDR3 comprises 14 residues. The CDR3 region is CAWRGQGYNSPLHF. The DNA for the CDR3 is TGTGCCTGGAGAGGCCAGGGGTATAATTCACCCCTCCACTTT.

V is TRBV7-9 and J is TRBJ2-3, with a tentative D call TRBD1 (6 bases). V gave up 5 bases and J gave up 6 bases, with 9 bases separating them. The CDR3 totals 12 residues. Germline V gives CDR1 SEHNR, CDR2 FQNEAQ (reference sequence). The CDR3 spells CASSPQGDTQYF. CDR3 nucleotides: TGTGCCAGCAGCCCTCAGGGGGATACGCAGTATTTT.

The chain carries TRBV2 and TRBJ1-3; 7 bases are shared with TRBD1. The junction had 4 bases not matched to a gene; V was cut back by 7 bases and J by 4 bases. Germline loops: CDR1 SNHLY, CDR2 FYNNEI. The CDR3 covers 13 residues. CDR3 protein: CASMEGAGNTIYF. DNA of the CDR3: TGTGCCAGCATGGAGGGGGCAGGAAACACCATATATTTT. Full variable domain (missing parts from reference TRBV2 and TRBJ1-3): EPEVTQTPSHQVTQMGQEVILRCVPISNHLYFYWYRQILGQKVEFLVSFYNNEISEKSEIFDDQFSVERPDGSNFTLKIRSTKLEDSAMYFCASMEGAGNTIYFGEGSWLTVV.